The 27 T cell receptor beta chains below all came from one sample that was sequenced in a study of cytomegalovirus exposure and HLA in healthy donors. Primers for the PCR totalled 60 Vbeta and 13 Jbeta. Libraries were prepared by immunoSEQ multiplex PCR; TCRdb keeps only in-frame clonotypes and omits some of them. The sample contains around 120,000 clones, 82% of which appear only once. The sequenced sample consisted of PBMCs. The receptors were gathered from a boy aged 10-17 years in good health and CMV-seronegative.

This clone has a single count. As DNA, the CDR3 is TGTGCCAGCAGCTCGAGCGGGTCTAGGCATACGCAGTATTTT. It is translated as CASSSSGSRHTQYF. The V gene is TRBV7-9, the J gene TRBJ2-3; D is perhaps TRBD2 (6 bases). V dropped 4 bases and J dropped 7 bases, with 15 bases sitting between them. Germline CDR1 SEHNR, CDR2 FQNEAQ (reference sequence). The CDR3 totals 14 residues.

The J gene is TRBJ1-1, the V gene TRBV29-1; D not certain. Trimming stripped 4 bases from V and 1 base from J, with 10 bases between. The CDR3 is made up of 13 amino acids. CDR1 SQVTM and CDR2 ANQGSEA come from the germline V gene. DNA of the CDR3: TGCAGCGTTGTGAGGACTCCGAACACTGAAGCTTTCTTT. This translates into CSVVRTPNTEAFF. Variable domain in full (rest from reference TRBV29-1 and TRBJ1-1): SAVISQKPSRDICQRGTSLTIQCQVDSQVTMMFWYRQQPGQSLTLIATANQGSEATYESGFVIDKFPISRPNLTFSTLTVSNMSPEDSSIYLCSVVRTPNTEAFFGQGTRLTVV.

This chain links TRBV7-8 with TRBJ2-1; D is unclear. Germline CDR1 is SGHVS and CDR2 is FQNEAQ. V lost 4 bases to trimming and J lost 9 bases, with 10 bases between them. The CDR3 loop spans 12 amino acids. This CDR3 is CASSSIEAEQFF. CDR3 DNA: TGTGCCAGCAGCTCGATTGAGGCTGAGCAGTTCTTC.

CDR3 sequence: CASSPLGQGRYEQYF. The CDR3 DNA reads as TGTGCCAGCAGTCCCTTGGGACAGGGGAGGTACGAGCAGTACTTC. The gene calls are TRBV28 and TRBJ2-7; 10 bases fit TRBD1. Looked up from germline, CDR1 is MDHEN and CDR2 is SYDVKM. There are 15 residues in the CDR3. After removal of 5 bases from V and 4 bases from J, the junction contained 8 bases not matched to a gene.

The chain combines TRBV6-1 with TRBJ2-2; D gene uncertain. The CDR3 runs to 15 residues. The germline gives CDR1 MNHNS, CDR2 SASEGT. The ends were cut back, 8 bases at V and 0 bases at J, with 13 bases in the middle. CDR3 protein: CASEPTLTNTGELFF. CDR3 nucleotides: TGTGCCAGCGAACCGACTCTAACGAACACCGGGGAGCTGTTTTTT.

This chain links TRBV13 with TRBJ2-1; D is possibly TRBD2 (5 bases). Trimming removed 2 bases from V and 7 bases from J, with 15 bases in between. The CDR3 loop spans 15 amino acids. CDR1 and CDR2 from the germline V gene are PRHDT and FYEKMQ (reference sequence). The CDR3 spells CASSLSSGTANEQFF. DNA for the CDR3: TGTGCCAGCAGCTTATCCAGCGGAACTGCAAATGAGCAGTTCTTC.

This clone was detected only once. The chain has TRBV19 and TRBJ1-3, with D uncertain. V was cut by 3 bases and J by 4 bases, with 10 bases left in between. This CDR3 comprises 14 residues. Germline CDR1 reads LNHDA; CDR2 reads SQIVND (reference sequence). The CDR3 bases are TGTGCCAGTAGTATCGAGTACTCCGGAAACACCATATATTTT. Its translation: CASSIEYSGNTIYF.

This clone was recorded a few times. The chain combines TRBV6-1 with TRBJ2-6, with 8 bases lining up with TRBD1. The V and J ends lost 2 bases and 0 bases, in that order; junction bases with no gene match: 6. CDR1 is MNHNS and CDR2 is SASEGT in the germline V gene. The CDR3 length is 18 residues. CDR3: CASSELGQANSGANVLTF. The CDR3 DNA follows: TGTGCCAGCAGTGAACTGGGACAGGCGAACTCTGGGGCCAACGTCCTGACTTTC.

V usage is TRBV27 and J usage is TRBJ2-7; D is perhaps TRBD2 (5 bases). Per the germline V gene, CDR1 is MNHEY and CDR2 is SMNVEV (reference sequence). There are 13 residues in the CDR3. V was trimmed by 6 bases and J by 1 base, leaving 10 bases between them. The CDR3 here is CASRVAGSYEQYF. In nucleotides, the CDR3 is TGTGCCAGCAGGGTTGCGGGTTCCTACGAGCAGTACTTC.

This clone was recorded once. The chain uses TRBV10-3 and TRBJ2-2; 7 bases are a match to TRBD1. The CDR3 extends over 15 amino acids. Trimming removed 4 bases from V and 1 base from J; junction bases left unmatched: 3. Germline CDR1 ENHRY, CDR2 SYGVKD. The CDR3 reads CAISGQGQNTGELFF. The CDR3 DNA reads TGTGCCATCAGTGGACAGGGCCAGAACACCGGGGAGCTGTTTTTT.

V and J are TRBV5-4 and TRBJ1-2; D possibly corresponds to TRBD1 (6 bases). Germline-derived CDR1 and CDR2 are SGHNT and YYREEE (reference sequence). Trimming stripped 5 bases from V and 0 bases from J, with 17 bases between. The length of the CDR3 is 16 residues. This CDR3 reads CASSYRVVASNYGYTF. CDR3 nucleotides: TGTGCCAGCAGTTACAGGGTAGTAGCCTCTAACTATGGCTACACCTTC.

The V and J genes are TRBV10-3 and TRBJ2-5, with D possibly matching TRBD1 (5 bases). Trimming removed 3 bases from V and 5 bases from J, with 13 bases in between. The CDR3 totals 14 residues. Germline values: CDR1 ENHRY, CDR2 SYGVKD. This chain's CDR3 is CAISDPAGMETQYF. The CDR3 bases are TGTGCCATCAGTGACCCAGCAGGGATGGAGACCCAGTACTTC.

The V gene is TRBV19, the J gene TRBJ2-7, with D uncertain. V was pared by 7 bases and J by 5 bases, with 18 bases between. CDR1 is LNHDA, CDR2 SQIVND, per germline (reference sequence). The CDR3 is 14 amino acids. The CDR3: CASIMALGHHEQYF. DNA for the CDR3: TGTGCCAGTATTATGGCTCTGGGCCACCACGAGCAGTACTTC.

The J gene is TRBJ1-4, the V gene TRBV19, with 8 bases identical to TRBD1. The CDR3 has 15 residues. Germline V CDR1 and CDR2: LNHDA, SQIVND (reference sequence). V lost 3 bases to trimming and J lost 4 bases; unmatched junction nucleotides: 4. CDR3 region: CASSMSDRVNEKLFF. CDR3 DNA: TGTGCCAGTAGTATGTCGGACAGGGTTAATGAAAAACTGTTTTTT.

This sequence joins TRBV7-6 and TRBJ2-2; 10 nucleotides agree with TRBD2. Unmatched junction bases numbered 6, after V lost 5 bases and J lost 6 bases. The CDR3 covers 15 residues. From germline, CDR1 is SGHVS and CDR2 FNYEAQ. The DNA of the CDR3 is TGTGCCAGCAGCCAGCTAGCGGGAGTCCCCGGGGAGCTGTTTTTT. This encodes CASSQLAGVPGELFF.

This chain links TRBV2 with TRBJ2-1, with 8 bases lining up with TRBD1. Germline V gene lookup returns CDR1 SNHLY and CDR2 FYNNEI. V lost 7 bases, J lost 4 bases, and 9 bases stayed unmatched. The CDR3 runs to 15 residues. CDR3 DNA: TGTGCCAGCACTCCCGACAGGGGCGATTACAATGAGCAGTTCTTC. It encodes CASTPDRGDYNEQFF.

Turning to this clone: At one boundary the junction diverges from the germline segment, which might be a read error. V and J are TRBV7-9 and TRBJ2-6, with 7 positions matching TRBD2. CDR3 length equals 16 residues. The germline gives CDR1 SEHNR, CDR2 FQNEAQ (reference sequence). CDR3 bases: TGTTCCAGCAGCACTAGGGAGGGTACTGGGGCCAACGTCCTGACTTTC. It specifies CSSSTREGTGANVLTF.

DNA for the CDR3: TGCAGCGTTGAATGGGACACCTATGGCTACACCTTC. Protein product: CSVEWDTYGYTF. V usage is TRBV29-1 and J usage is TRBJ1-2; a weak D match, TRBD1 (6 bases). CDR1 and CDR2 (germline): SQVTM, ANQGSEA. The CDR3 has 12 amino acids. Trimming took 2 bases from V and 4 from J, leaving 8 bases between them.

The rearrangement links TRBV27 to TRBJ2-1, with TRBD2 matching 8 bases. Germline V gene sequence: CDR1 MNHEY, CDR2 SMNVEV (reference sequence). The CDR3 sequence is 16 residues long. V lost 5 bases to trimming and J lost 7 bases; unmatched junction nucleotides: 13. The CDR3 region has the DNA TGTGCCAGCAGTACCGACGAGCGGGAGAACTTTAATGAGCAGTTCTTC. Its translation: CASSTDERENFNEQFF.

V and J are TRBV11-2 and TRBJ2-7, with D unclear. V dropped 3 bases and J dropped 6 bases, with 9 bases sitting between them. The germline gives CDR1 SGHAT, CDR2 FQNNGV. The CDR3 totals 12 residues. The CDR3 spells CASSFDLGEQYF. Here the CDR3 DNA reads TGTGCCAGCAGCTTTGACTTGGGCGAGCAGTACTTC. Variable domain in full (rest from reference TRBV11-2 and TRBJ2-7): EAGVAQSPRYKIIEKRQSVAFWCNPISGHATLYWYQQILGQGPKLLIQFQNNGVVDDSQLPKDRFSAERLKGVDSTLKIQPAKLEDSAVYLCASSFDLGEQYFGPGTRLTVT.

The V call is TRBV4-2, the J call TRBJ2-7; D is ambiguous. The germline V and J ends were trimmed by 2 bases and 3 bases, with 5 bases remaining between them. Germline CDR1 is LGHNA and CDR2 is YNFKEQ. The CDR3 totals 12 residues. The CDR3 region is CASSQPFYEQYF. CDR3 DNA: TGTGCCAGCAGCCAACCTTTCTACGAGCAGTACTTC.

The chain couples TRBV30 to TRBJ1-1; D is perhaps TRBD1 (5 bases). Germline CDR1 is GTSNPN and CDR2 is SVGIG (reference sequence). The CDR3 length is 13 residues. CDR3 sequence reads: CAQLGGRGTEAFF. Here the CDR3 DNA reads TGTGCTCAACTCGGTGGGAGGGGTACTGAAGCTTTCTTT. The variable domain in full, completed from reference TRBV30 and TRBJ1-1, reads SQTIHQWPATLVQPVGSPLSLECTVEGTSNPNLYWYRQAAGRGLQLLFYSVGIGQISSEVPQNLSASRPQDRQFILSSKKLLLSDSGFYLCAQLGGRGTEAFFGQGTRLTVV.

J is TRBJ2-3 and V is TRBV29-1; 8 nucleotides match TRBD1. Germline loops: CDR1 SQVTM, CDR2 ANQGSEA. The CDR3 extends over 14 amino acids. Trimming removed 0 bases from V and 5 bases from J; junction bases left unmatched: 4. The CDR3 DNA sequence: TGCAGCGTTGAAGATCAGGGGGCTAAAGATACGCAGTATTTT. Amino acid sequence: CSVEDQGAKDTQYF.

This chain uses TRBV5-1 with TRBJ1-1; 7 positions match TRBD1. Germline assignment: CDR1 SGHRS and CDR2 YFSETQ. The ends lost 5 bases at V and 1 base at J; junction bases unmatched: 5. The CDR3 has 14 residues. Here the CDR3 reads CASRTGTENTEAFF. The DNA for the CDR3 is TGCGCCAGCAGGACCGGGACAGAGAACACTGAAGCTTTCTTT.

The chain employs TRBV7-9 and TRBJ1-1; 8 nucleotides agree with TRBD1. Germline V gives CDR1 SEHNR, CDR2 FQNEAQ (reference sequence). The CDR3 extends over 15 amino acids. The V and J ends lost 5 bases and 1 base, in that order; junction bases with no gene match: 6. CDR3 in DNA: TGTGCCAGCAGCCCCGGGACAGGTCAGAACACTGAAGCTTTCTTT. Translation gives CASSPGTGQNTEAFF.

This chain uses TRBV27 with TRBJ2-1, with 7 bases matching TRBD2. Germline loops: CDR1 MNHEY, CDR2 SMNVEV (reference sequence). CDR3 length: 16 amino acids. With 1 base clipped from V and 0 bases from J, the junction kept 3 bases outside the gene matches. The CDR3 sequence is CASSLLSGVSYNEQFF. DNA of the CDR3: TGTGCCAGCAGTTTATTAAGCGGGGTCTCCTACAATGAGCAGTTCTTC.

The genes are TRBV4-1 and TRBJ1-3; weak D call: TRBD1 (5 bases). The CDR3 totals 18 residues. Germline V lookup: CDR1 MGHRA, CDR2 YSYEKL. V shed 0 bases and J shed 0 bases, with 15 bases lying between them. Here the CDR3 reads CASSQDYGTHSSGNTIYF. The CDR3 DNA sequence: TGCGCCAGCAGCCAAGACTACGGGACTCACAGCTCTGGAAACACCATATATTTT.